This TCR beta chain originates from a study of metastatic and nonmetastatic thyroid tumors. Background on the study: Across peripheral blood and tumor or nodule tissue samples taken from malignant and benign thyroid patients, the repertoires were compared with one another.

This clone was detected ten times or more. The antigen remains unidentified. The CDR3 consists of 14 residues. Germline CDR1 reads SEHNR; CDR2 reads FQNEAQ (reference sequence). V lost 5 bases to trimming and J lost 6 bases, with 17 bases between them. Nobody among the patients had been given any treatment before thyroid surgery. Findings and limits, study-wide: Reports indicated that malignant thyroid tumors showed significantly higher TCR beta diversity than benign nodules did, in blood and tumor.

The authors' processing: Variation in CDR3 across clinicopathological groups served as the basis for constructing a distant-metastasis classifier in papillary thyroid cancer. TCRdb called clones again from the PCR reads with MiXCR. The V and J calls and clone size come from TCRdb's table, not from the authors' own analysis. In the table there are 46,000 or so clones, roughly 15% of which are singletons. The J gene is TRBJ2-7, the V gene TRBV7-9; no clear D. The source material was blood. The clonotype comes from a female donor with papillary thyroid cancer or a benign thyroid nodule (not recorded which). Some clones in this sample may be carry-over from other donors' samples. The CDR3 DNA is TGTGCCAGCAGCCCCTACGGCGGTACCGGCGAGCAGTACTTC. This codes for CASSPYGGTGEQYF.